The 12 T cell receptor beta chains below come from one sample, sequenced in a study of glioma-infiltrating T cells. The iRepertoire nested amplicon-rescue multiplex PCR amplified TCR alpha and beta CDR3s from RNA. MiXCR, applied by TCRdb to the multiplex PCR reads, yields one record per CDR3 protein. The sample carries approximately 190,000 distinct CDR3 sequences, around 32% recorded once. Sequenced: glioma tissue, nonneoplastic brain tissue, or PBMCs (not recorded which). These receptors were obtained from a human donor with low-grade glioma or glioblastoma, undergoing nonglioma brain surgery, or in good health (not recorded which).

As concerns this clonotype: Since a much larger clone is just one base distant, this may be a read error. The rearrangement links TRBV3-1 to TRBJ2-3; 11 positions agree with TRBD2. The germline CDR1 and CDR2 sequences are LGHDT and YNNKEL (reference sequence). The CDR3 spans 17 residues. V was clipped by 0 bases and J by 5 bases; unmatched bases: 7. The CDR3 DNA is TGTGCCAGCAGCCAAGAAACTAGCGGGAGATGGGAAGATACGCAGTATTTT. Its translation is CASSQETSGRWEDTQYF.

The gene calls are TRBV7-2 and TRBJ2-7; weak D call: TRBD2 (7 bases). The length of the CDR3 is 15 residues. V dropped 5 bases and J dropped 3 bases, with 17 bases sitting between them. CDR1 is SGHTA and CDR2 is FQGNSA in the germline V gene. The CDR3 sequence is CASSLQGGNNYEQYF. The CDR3 region has the DNA TGTGCCAGCAGCCTACAGGGAGGGAACAACTACGAGCAGTACTTC.

This chain joins TRBV12-3 or TRBV12-4 and TRBJ1-5, with D unresolved. Deletions cut 5 bases from V and 2 bases from J, with 10 bases between. The CDR3 consists of 14 residues. The chain's CDR3 is CASSPTVGNQPQHF. In DNA, the CDR3 is TGTGCCAGCAGTCCTACAGTGGGCAATCAGCCCCAGCATTTT.

The chain is built from TRBV4-1 and TRBJ2-7; D may be TRBD2 (5 bases). Germline CDR1 is MGHRA and CDR2 is YSYEKL. V dropped 3 bases and J dropped 2 bases, with 8 bases sitting between them. The CDR3 is made up of 13 amino acids. CDR3 sequence (DNA): TGCGCCAGCAGCCACTACGGGACCTACGAGCAGTACTTC. This codes for CASSHYGTYEQYF.

The table lists this clonotype with a count of one. V usage is TRBV27 and J usage is TRBJ1-5; no definite D call. The CDR3 contains 13 residues. The germline V gene encodes CDR1 MNHEY and CDR2 SMNVEV (reference sequence). Trimming pared 7 bases from V and 5 bases from J, leaving 12 bases between. The chain's CDR3 is CASTTADYQPQHF. Here the CDR3 DNA reads TGTGCCAGCACAACCGCGGACTATCAGCCCCAGCATTTT.

This rearrangement joins TRBV29-1 to TRBJ2-1; D unresolved. CDR1 SQVTM and CDR2 ANQGSEA come from the germline V gene. The CDR3 length is 12 residues. Trimming pared 4 bases from V and 4 bases from J, leaving 8 bases between. The CDR3 DNA reads TGCAGCGTTGGAAAGAGTTACAATGAGCAGTTCTTC. It codes for CSVGKSYNEQFF.

This sequence joins TRBV4-2 and TRBJ1-3; tentatively, D is TRBD1 (6 bases). CDR1 LGHNA and CDR2 YNFKEQ come from the germline V gene. The CDR3 extends over 20 amino acids. V was shortened by 0 bases and J by 0 bases, with 21 bases between the two germline ends. CDR3 region: CASSQEVMIRGISSGNTIYF. DNA for the CDR3: TGTGCCAGCAGCCAAGAGGTTATGATAAGGGGGATAAGCTCTGGAAACACCATATATTTT.

The chain combines TRBV19 with TRBJ1-3, with D hard to call. V was clipped by 7 bases and J by 4 bases, with 8 bases between them. Germline V gene data show CDR1 as LNHDA and CDR2 as SQIVND (reference sequence). CDR3 length: 12 residues. This chain's CDR3 is CASNSIGNTIYF. CDR3 nucleotide sequence: TGTGCCAGTAATTCCATCGGAAACACCATATATTTT.

As to this clonotype: Being one base from a much bigger clone, this may be a read error. Likely a read error: the CDR3 ends without its conserved phenylalanine or tryptophan. The genes are TRBV20-1 and TRBJ1-2, with D hard to call. The CDR3 length is 17 residues. Germline V gene data show CDR1 as DFQATT and CDR2 as SNEGSKA (reference sequence). V lost 0 bases and J 0 bases, leaving 17 bases between the germline ends. The CDR3 protein is CSARDPRDSTANYGYTL. CDR3 nucleotides: TGCAGTGCTAGAGATCCGAGAGATTCTACAGCTAACTATGGCTACACCTTA.

This clonotype showed up many times. J is TRBJ2-2 and V is TRBV18, with 9 bases that match TRBD1. Trimming removed 4 bases from V and 7 bases from J; junction bases left unmatched: 10. This CDR3 has 16 residues. From germline, CDR1 is KGHSH and CDR2 LQKENI. CDR3 coding DNA: TGTGCCAGCTCACTAGCCCGGGACAGGGACGGCGGGGAGCTGTTTTTT. It specifies CASSLARDRDGGELFF.

To note about this clonotype: Sequence at one end of the junction differs from germline and may be a read error. The J gene is TRBJ2-6, the V gene TRBV7-8, with TRBD2 matching over 9 bases. CDR1 SGHVS and CDR2 FQNEAQ come from the germline V gene. This CDR3 spans 19 amino acids. CDR3 nucleotide sequence: TGTGCCAGCAGCCTAGCGGGACAGCCAATCCCCTCTGGGGCCAACGTCCTGACTTTC. Protein sequence: CASSLAGQPIPSGANVLTF.

This chain links TRBV5-1 with TRBJ2-7; 9 bases align to TRBD2. There are 14 residues in the CDR3. Germline-derived CDR1 and CDR2 are SGHRS and YFSETQ. The V gene end was trimmed by 1 base and the J gene end by 3 bases; junction bases not matched to a gene: 2. The CDR3 loop reads CASSLNSGGYEQYF. CDR3 nucleotides: TGCGCCAGCAGCTTGAATAGCGGGGGCTACGAGCAGTACTTC.